The next 24 T cell receptor beta chains were all read from a single sample in a study of T-cell reconstitution after alpha-beta-depleted transplantation in children. Researchers prepared the TCRbeta library using unique molecular identifiers, the study reports. TCRdb ran MiXCR on the PCR reads and lists one entry per CDR3 protein. The table includes 250,000 to 300,000 distinct CDR3 sequences, more than 9% detected once. The sequences come from PBMCs from the stem cell graft donor, collected from the stem cell graft. These receptors all stem from a human donor who donated a stem cell graft to a child with SCID.

With regard to this clonotype: This may stem from a read error, because a much larger clone lies one nucleotide away. The conserved phenylalanine or tryptophan normally closing the CDR3 is absent here, so this likely arose from a read error. The chain uses TRBV5-1 and TRBJ2-6, with D possibly matching TRBD2 (6 bases). Trimming took 0 bases from V and 4 from J, leaving 11 bases between them. The CDR3 is 16 residues long. Germline V lookup: CDR1 SGHRS, CDR2 YFSETQ. The CDR3 protein is CASSLVGGVGANVLTS. The CDR3 DNA reads as TGCGCCAGCAGCTTGGTAGGAGGGGTAGGGGCCAACGTCCTGACTTCC.

This clonotype was counted ten times or more. This chain uses TRBV20-1 with TRBJ1-1; the match to TRBD1 covers 7 bases. Germline CDR1 is DFQATT and CDR2 is SNEGSKA (reference sequence). The CDR3 is 12 amino acids. The V and J ends lost 5 bases and 4 bases, in that order; junction bases with no gene match: 4. CDR3 DNA: TGCAGTGCTTCCCCAGGGGGCACTGAAGCTTTCTTT. Amino acid sequence: CSASPGGTEAFF.

This rearrangement joins TRBV15 to TRBJ1-1; D not resolved. Germline loops: CDR1 LNHNV, CDR2 YYDKDF (reference sequence). V was clipped by 5 bases and J by 1 base, with 11 bases between them. The CDR3 consists of 14 residues. The CDR3 is CATSGRRTNTEAFF. DNA for the CDR3: TGTGCCACCAGCGGTCGGAGGACGAACACTGAAGCTTTCTTT. Drawing the rest from reference TRBV15 and TRBJ1-1, the complete variable domain is DAMVIQNPRYQVTQFGKPVTLSCSQTLNHNVMYWYQQKSSQAPKLLFHYYDKDFNNEADTPDNFQSRRPNTSFCFLDIRSPGLGDTAMYLCATSGRRTNTEAFFGQGTRLTVV.

This clonotype was seen a handful of times. V usage is TRBV2 and J usage is TRBJ2-1, with D uncertain. The CDR3 covers 13 residues. Trimming stripped 1 base from V and 7 bases from J, with 8 bases between. CDR1 SNHLY and CDR2 FYNNEI come from the germline V gene. Here the CDR3 reads CASSEGPRNEQFF. DNA for the CDR3: TGTGCCAGCAGTGAAGGCCCTAGGAATGAGCAGTTCTTC. The entire variable domain, with the rest obtained from reference TRBV2 and TRBJ2-1, is as follows: EPEVTQTPSHQVTQMGQEVILRCVPISNHLYFYWYRQILGQKVEFLVSFYNNEISEKSEIFDDQFSVERPDGSNFTLKIRSTKLEDSAMYFCASSEGPRNEQFFGPGTRLTVL.

This clonotype has more than one count but fewer than ten. The V call is TRBV7-3, the J call TRBJ2-1; 12 nucleotides align to TRBD2. The CDR3 length is 16 residues. The V gene end was trimmed by 2 bases and the J gene end by 10 bases; junction bases not matched to a gene: 9. The germline V gene has CDR1 SGHTA and CDR2 FQGTGA. The CDR3 DNA sequence: TGTGCCAGCAGCTTAGGCCTGCCTAGCGGGGGGGCCGAGCAGTTCTTC. Its translation is CASSLGLPSGGAEQFF. Full variable domain (rest looked up from reference TRBV7-3 and TRBJ2-1): GAGVSQTPSNKVTEKGKYVELRCDPISGHTALYWYRQSLGQGPEFLIYFQGTGAADDSGLPNDRFFAVRPEGSVSTLKIQRTERGDSAVYLCASSLGLPSGGAEQFFGPGTRLTVL.

This clonotype appeared many times. The V call is TRBV25-1, the J call TRBJ2-2, with unresolved D. The CDR3 has 11 residues. CDR1 is MGHDK, CDR2 SYGVNS, per germline. Trimming removed 4 bases at V and 11 bases at J, with 8 bases between. The CDR3 DNA sequence: TGTGCCAGCAGTGCAGAGCAAGAGCTGTTTTTT. It specifies CASSAEQELFF.

This clonotype showed up just a few times. The rearrangement links TRBV20-1 to TRBJ2-7, with no clear D. V was pared by 6 bases and J by 3 bases, with 18 bases between. This CDR3 comprises 14 residues. Germline values: CDR1 DFQATT, CDR2 SNEGSKA (reference sequence). DNA of the CDR3: TGCAGTGCAGAGTCGGGTTCCGAGTACTACGAGCAGTACTTC. Translating gives CSAESGSEYYEQYF.

This clonotype occurred a few times. The rearrangement joins TRBV20-1 to TRBJ2-7, with D unresolved. This CDR3 spans 11 amino acids. The germline gives CDR1 DFQATT, CDR2 SNEGSKA (reference sequence). Trimming pared 0 bases from V and 7 bases from J, leaving 7 bases between. CDR3: CSARDAAEQYF. The CDR3 nucleotides are TGCAGTGCTAGAGACGCGGCAGAGCAGTACTTC.

This clonotype appeared a few times. The V gene is TRBV4-2, the J gene TRBJ2-3; D possibly corresponds to TRBD2 (7 bases). Per the germline V gene, CDR1 is LGHNA and CDR2 is YNFKEQ. Trimming cost V 4 bases and J 6 bases, with 14 bases left between them. This CDR3 is built from 14 residues. The CDR3, as DNA: TGTGCCAGCAGCCGGACAGAGGGAGGGGATACGCAGTATTTT. Encoded protein: CASSRTEGGDTQYF.

In this sample, this clonotype turned up many times. The chain couples TRBV9 to TRBJ2-1; D may be TRBD1 (5 bases). With 4 bases removed from V and 5 bases from J, the gap between germline ends came to 10 bases. This CDR3 region has 13 residues. CDR1 and CDR2 from the germline V gene are SGDLS and YYNGEE. CDR3 sequence: CASSRGHDNEQFF. The CDR3 DNA follows: TGTGCCAGCAGCCGCGGACACGACAATGAGCAGTTCTTC.

This clonotype was recorded a few times. The chain is built from TRBV12-3 or TRBV12-4 and TRBJ1-1; the D gene is possibly TRBD1 (5 bases). V shed 6 bases and J shed 10 bases, with 15 bases lying between them. The CDR3 is 12 residues long. The CDR3 here is CASRRGTFAAFF. DNA for the CDR3: TGTGCCAGCAGACGGGGGACTTTTGCAGCTTTCTTT.

This chain connects TRBV12-3 or TRBV12-4 to TRBJ2-7; D is perhaps TRBD1 (6 bases). Trimming pared 3 bases from V and 3 bases from J, leaving 24 bases between. The CDR3 is 18 amino acids. This chain's CDR3 is CASSFAGVIPRWNYEQYF. The DNA of the CDR3 is TGTGCCAGCAGTTTCGCAGGGGTAATCCCCCGGTGGAACTACGAGCAGTACTTC.

In DNA, the CDR3 is TGTGCCAGCACCGTAGCGGGGGGGCTCTTGGAGACCCAGTACTTC. Protein product: CASTVAGGLLETQYF. The rearrangement joins TRBV12-3 or TRBV12-4 to TRBJ2-5, with 11 bases fitting TRBD2. The J segment lost 5 bases and the V segment lost 7 bases, leaving 9 bases of the junction unmatched. This CDR3 is 15 amino acids long.

The CDR3 sequence: CSARRTGNYGYTF. In DNA, the CDR3 is TGCAGTGCTAGGAGGACAGGCAACTATGGCTACACCTTC. The J gene is TRBJ1-2, the V gene TRBV20-1; 7 bases fit TRBD1. Germline loops: CDR1 DFQATT, CDR2 SNEGSKA (reference sequence). The length of the CDR3 is 13 residues. V lost 3 bases, J lost 2 bases, and 3 bases stayed unmatched.

The chain is built from TRBV5-1 and TRBJ2-1; no clear D gene. V was pared by 0 bases and J by 5 bases, with 9 bases between. The CDR3 has 14 residues. Per the germline V gene, CDR1 is SGHRS and CDR2 is YFSETQ. The CDR3 sequence: CASSLAWRDNEQFF. The CDR3, as DNA: TGCGCCAGCAGCTTGGCGTGGAGAGACAATGAGCAGTTCTTC.

Only a few counts were recorded for this clonotype. The chain recombines TRBV6-2 or TRBV6-3 with TRBJ1-5; D ambiguous. Trimming took off 5 bases at V and 1 base at J, with 12 bases between the two ends. Germline V CDR1 and CDR2: MNHEY, SVGEGT. This CDR3 has 15 amino acids. The DNA for the CDR3 is TGTGCCAGCAGTCCACAGTGGATAAGCAATCAGCCCCAGCATTTT. Its translation is CASSPQWISNQPQHF.

This clonotype was seen a few times. This chain links TRBV6-2 or TRBV6-3 with TRBJ2-5, with 8 positions matching TRBD2. Germline V gene sequence: CDR1 MNHEY, CDR2 SVGEGT. After removal of 6 bases from V and 3 bases from J, the junction contained 18 bases not matched to a gene. CDR3 length: 18 residues. The CDR3 DNA sequence: TGTGCCAGCAGCCGCCGACCGCTACTAGCGGCCTTCGAAGAGACCCAGTACTTC. Translating it yields CASSRRPLLAAFEETQYF.

The chain links TRBV5-1 to TRBJ2-5, with 7 positions matching TRBD2. The CDR3 covers 15 residues. V lost 4 bases, J lost 2 bases, and 8 bases stayed unmatched. CDR1 is SGHRS, CDR2 YFSETQ, per germline. CDR3 in amino acids: CASSPRLALQETQYF. The CDR3 DNA reads as TGCGCCAGCAGCCCCCGACTAGCCTTGCAAGAGACCCAGTACTTC.

This chain joins TRBV29-1 and TRBJ2-7; no clear D gene. CDR3 size: 11 residues. Looked up from germline, CDR1 is SQVTM and CDR2 is ANQGSEA. V shed 4 bases and J shed 4 bases, with 8 bases lying between them. CDR3 amino acids: CSVGWGYEQYF. CDR3 in DNA: TGCAGCGTTGGCTGGGGTTACGAGCAGTACTTC.

This clonotype was observed a few times. The rearrangement joins TRBV25-1 to TRBJ2-3, with TRBD1 identical over 7 bases. The CDR3 is 14 residues long. V lost 7 bases to trimming and J lost 2 bases; unmatched junction nucleotides: 6. Germline V gene sequence: CDR1 MGHDK, CDR2 SYGVNS. The CDR3 protein is CASIGDRITDTQYF. The CDR3 nucleotides read TGTGCCAGCATAGGGGACAGAATCACAGATACGCAGTATTTT. Looking up the rest from reference TRBV25-1 and TRBJ2-3 gives the full variable domain: EADIYQTPRYLVIGTGKKITLECSQTMGHDKMYWYQQDPGMELHLIHYSYGVNSTEKGDLSSESTVSRIRTEHFPLTLESARPSHTSQYLCASIGDRITDTQYFGPGTRLTVL.

Concerning this clonotype itself: This sequence may be a read error, since a much larger clone differs from it by one base. The DNA of the CDR3 is TGCGCCAGCAGATCAACCTCGTGTTCCAACTATGGCTACACCTTC. Translation gives CASRSTSCSNYGYTF. The V gene is TRBV5-1, the J gene TRBJ1-2; no clear D gene. V was clipped by 5 bases and J by 2 bases, with 16 bases between them. The CDR3 consists of 15 residues. Germline V lookup: CDR1 SGHRS, CDR2 YFSETQ.

The chain joins TRBV10-2 to TRBJ2-4, with no clear D. The germline CDR1 and CDR2 sequences are WSHSY and SAAADI. The CDR3 has 12 amino acids. V gave up 5 bases and J gave up 6 bases, with 8 bases separating them. The CDR3 loop reads CASSNHLNIQYF. Written as DNA, the CDR3 is TGCGCCAGCAGTAACCATCTAAACATTCAGTACTTC.

This clonotype was recorded at least ten times. This sequence joins TRBV3-1 and TRBJ1-1; TRBD1 might be the D (6 bases). In germline, CDR1 is LGHDT, CDR2 YNNKEL (reference sequence). V lost 0 bases and J lost 11, with 10 bases in between. The CDR3 consists of 12 residues. CDR3 residues: CASSQDTGWAFF. DNA of the CDR3: TGTGCCAGCAGCCAAGACACAGGGTGGGCTTTCTTT.

The chain links TRBV25-1 to TRBJ2-1, with D perhaps TRBD2 (6 bases). Germline V gene data show CDR1 as MGHDK and CDR2 as SYGVNS. The CDR3 has 13 residues. Trimming removed 7 bases from V and 10 bases from J, with 17 bases in between. As DNA, the CDR3 is TGTGCCAGCACCCTGAAGGAGGGGAAGGAGCAGTTCTTC. Its translation is CASTLKEGKEQFF.